The entry below gives a single T cell receptor beta chain sequence along with its context. It has no known antigen specificity. Per-base quality was not reported, and no clone a single base away is much larger than it. The data belong to a study of T cell responses to AZD1222 COVID-19 vaccine (dated by TCRdb to about 2021). About the full investigation: Because spike-specific TCR depth and breadth did not differ between the two schedules, AZD1222 recipients who got a second dose at roughly 4 weeks were pooled with those who got a second dose at roughly 12 weeks. Trial participants were enrolled by age into subgroups of 18-55, 56-69 and 70-plus years, and around 140, 26 and 57 TCR-sequenced participants, respectively, were included in these subgroups. TCR sequencing was performed for about 250 trial participants, of whom some 200 were given two doses of AZD1222 and approximately 25 were given two doses of MenACWY control vaccine.

The CDR3 regions of human TCRbeta chains were subjected to immunosequencing. As for the authors' bioinformatics: Repertoire TCRs were matched against a reference library of SARS-CoV-2-specific TCRs generated with the MIRA antigen-specificity platform. Breadth was defined as the fraction of unique TCRs that were SARS-CoV-2-associated, and depth was defined as the fraction of total T cells that were SARS-CoV-2-associated. Using the MIRA data, each spike-specific TCR was mapped to the spike region that the TCR reacts to and placed in a CD4 or CD8 class. Log10-transformed breadth and depth values were compared by one-way ANOVA with Sidak's multiple comparisons tests. TCRdb obtained this table from immuneACCESS and retained in-frame rearrangements with V and J assigned. These tables miss some clones; where compared with another copy, unresolved V genes account for less than half of the shortfall, and the remainder is unexplained. V and J calls and clone size are as listed in that table; D and trimming were resolved from the DNA. This sample comprises around 70,000 clones, 75% to 90% of them detected only once. The biggest ten clones account for roughly 2.7% of the sample.

What the study reported, not specific to this receptor: Participants were mostly white British, with more females than males. The authors suggested clonal diversity may have been underestimated. Because no day 14 peak-response samples were available, the repertoires could be characterized only after the peak T cell response. Vaccine-associated CD4 TCRs spanned the whole spike protein, with dominant responses in regions 160-218 and 743-854. A significant rise in spike-specific TCR breadth and depth was observed after two AZD1222 doses relative to day 0 and relative to MenACWY recipients. The 56-69-year group was small, and its depth increase did not reach significance, likely because of low power. Epitopes outside the regions mutated in the B.1.351 and B.1.1.7 variants were reportedly recognized by nearly half of the unique spike-specific TCRs. Only 5 to 7 AZD1222 recipients were SARS-CoV-2 seropositive at baseline, limiting conclusions about previously exposed vaccinees.

From cysteine to phenylalanine, the CDR3 is 14 amino acids long. Only the CDR3 part of the read is kept: 42 bases, read in frame from the first base. CDR1 and CDR2 are read off the germline V gene as KGHSH and LQKENI. V lost 2 bases and J lost 3 bases; the stretch between them is 10 bases long. The time point label, as the study defines it: baseline before first vaccination. The vaccinee samples were drawn from two UK trials, COV001 and COV002, one of which was a single-blind randomized controlled phase 2/3 trial testing AZD1222 (ChAdOx1 nCoV-19) in healthy adults. For TCRbeta chain sequencing, PBMC samples from trial participants were taken at day 0 and at day 28 after the second dose.

The chain is assembled from TRBV18 and TRBJ2-5; perhaps TRBD1 is the D gene, with 5 bases matching. The sequence derives from an adult in good health. The source was peripheral blood, collected on day 0 of AZD1222 vaccination. The CDR3 protein: CASSPRTQEETQYF. The DNA is as follows: TGTGCCAGCTCACCAAGGACACAAGAAGAGACCCAGTACTTC.